This TCR beta chain was sequenced in a study of OX40 agonist ivuxolimab in advanced cancers. Study as a whole: There were three patients with partial responses, one having hepatocellular carcinoma and two cutaneous melanoma.

V was trimmed by 0 bases and J by 4 bases, leaving 9 bases between them. The CDR3 consists of 15 residues. Per germline, CDR1 MNHEY and CDR2 SVGAGI. Sequenced by immunoSEQ multiplex PCR; TCRdb stores in-frame clones only, minus some. Of about 26,000 clones in the sample, approximately 90% are singletons; the top ten hold just under 20%. This rearrangement joins TRBV6-5 to TRBJ2-2, with TRBD1 as a possible D gene (5 bases). This specimen consisted of CD4+ or CD8+ T cells sorted from blood, obtained in a trial of the OX40 agonist ivuxolimab. The TCR comes from an adult with an advanced solid tumor such as melanoma, head and neck, liver or kidney cancer. CDR3: CASSYSIQGTGELFF. DNA of the CDR3: TGTGCCAGCAGTTACTCGATCCAGGGCACCGGGGAGCTGTTTTTT.